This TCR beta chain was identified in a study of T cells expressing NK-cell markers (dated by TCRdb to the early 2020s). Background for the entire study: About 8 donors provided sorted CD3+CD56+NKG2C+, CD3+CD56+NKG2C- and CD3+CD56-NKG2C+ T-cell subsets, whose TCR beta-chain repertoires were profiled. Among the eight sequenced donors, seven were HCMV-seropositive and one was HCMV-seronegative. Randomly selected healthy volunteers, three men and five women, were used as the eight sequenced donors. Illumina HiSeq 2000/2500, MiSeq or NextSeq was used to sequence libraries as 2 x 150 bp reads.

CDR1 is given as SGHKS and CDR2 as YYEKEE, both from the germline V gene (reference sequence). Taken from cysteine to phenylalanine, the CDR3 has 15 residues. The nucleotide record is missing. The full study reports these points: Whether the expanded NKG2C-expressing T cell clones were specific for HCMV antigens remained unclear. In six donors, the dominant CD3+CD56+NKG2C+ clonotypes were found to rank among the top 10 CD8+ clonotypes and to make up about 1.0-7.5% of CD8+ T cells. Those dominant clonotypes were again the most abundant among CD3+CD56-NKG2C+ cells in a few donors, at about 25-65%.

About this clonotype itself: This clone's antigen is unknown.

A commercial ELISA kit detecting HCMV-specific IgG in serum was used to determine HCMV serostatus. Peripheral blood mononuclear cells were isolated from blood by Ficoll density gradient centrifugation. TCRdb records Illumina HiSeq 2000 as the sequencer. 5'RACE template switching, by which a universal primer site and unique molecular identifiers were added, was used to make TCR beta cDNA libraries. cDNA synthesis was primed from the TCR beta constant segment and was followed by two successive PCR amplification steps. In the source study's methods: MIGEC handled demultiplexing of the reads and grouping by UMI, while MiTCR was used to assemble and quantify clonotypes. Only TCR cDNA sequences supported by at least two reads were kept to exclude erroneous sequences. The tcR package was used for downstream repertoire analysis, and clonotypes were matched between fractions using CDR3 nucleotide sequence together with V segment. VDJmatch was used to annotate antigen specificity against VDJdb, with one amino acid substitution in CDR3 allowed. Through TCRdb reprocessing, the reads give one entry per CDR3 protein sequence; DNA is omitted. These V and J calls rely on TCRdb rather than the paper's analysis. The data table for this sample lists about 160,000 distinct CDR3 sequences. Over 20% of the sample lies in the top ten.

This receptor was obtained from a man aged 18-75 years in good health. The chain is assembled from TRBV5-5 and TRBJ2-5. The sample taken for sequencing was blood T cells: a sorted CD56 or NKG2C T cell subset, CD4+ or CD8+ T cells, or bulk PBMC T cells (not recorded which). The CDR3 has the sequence CASSLSGSWSETQYF.